The 12 T cell receptor beta chains listed next were all sequenced from one sample in a study of blood T cell repertoires in COVID-19. The method was immunoSEQ multiplex PCR; TCRdb's version includes in-frame clones alone and lacks a portion of them. The sample yields some 170,000 clones, 75% to 85% seen once. The material sequenced was PBMCs or T cells enriched from blood (not recorded which). The receptors were sampled from a man in his fifties or sixties who had recovered from COVID-19.

V usage is TRBV5-4 and J usage is TRBJ1-1; TRBD1 matches at 8 bases. The germline CDR1 and CDR2 sequences are SGHNT and YYREEE (reference sequence). The ends lost 5 bases at V and 6 bases at J; junction bases unmatched: 9. This CDR3 has 14 amino acids. CDR3: CASRPPGQAAEAFF. CDR3 nucleotides: TGTGCCAGCAGGCCCCCGGGACAGGCGGCTGAAGCTTTCTTT.

V gene TRBV9 combines with J gene TRBJ1-6; D possibly corresponds to TRBD1 (6 bases). This CDR3 spans 14 amino acids. Germline CDR1 is SGDLS and CDR2 is YYNGEE. Trimming removed 4 bases at V and 7 bases at J, with 12 bases between. CDR3 amino acids: CASSTSRGNSPLHF. CDR3 DNA sequence: TGTGCCAGCAGCACCAGTAGGGGGAATTCACCCCTCCACTTT.

The chain recombines TRBV27 with TRBJ2-4, with D possibly being TRBD2 (6 bases). Looked up from germline, CDR1 is MNHEY and CDR2 is SMNVEV (reference sequence). V was cut by 4 bases and J by 3 bases, with 13 bases left in between. The CDR3 has 15 residues. This CDR3 reads CASSYLQGGKNIQYF. As DNA, the CDR3 is TGTGCCAGCAGTTATTTGCAGGGAGGCAAAAACATTCAGTACTTC.

The rearrangement uses TRBV27 and TRBJ1-2, with TRBD1 matching 10 bases. The CDR3 length is 14 residues. Trimming at V came to 7 bases and at J to 4 bases, leaving 6 bases not matched to a gene. CDR1 and CDR2 from the germline V gene are MNHEY and SMNVEV (reference sequence). The CDR3 nucleotides are TGTGCCAGCACCTCCGACAGGGGGCTCTATGGCTACACCTTC. Translated, it gives CASTSDRGLYGYTF.

This CDR3 reads CASSLGGGGATKYEQYF. The CDR3 DNA follows: TGTGCCAGCAGCTTGGGCGGCGGGGGCGCAACCAAATACGAGCAGTACTTC. The chain uses TRBV5-4 and TRBJ2-7; D may be TRBD2 (7 bases). Germline V gives CDR1 SGHNT, CDR2 YYREEE (reference sequence). Trimming shortened V by 0 bases and J by 4 bases, and 20 bases separated the two germline ends. This CDR3 has 17 amino acids.

This rearrangement joins TRBV3-1 (or the pseudogene TRBV3-2) to TRBJ2-2, with TRBD2 matching over 12 bases. Germline-derived CDR1 and CDR2 are LGHDT and YNNKEL (reference sequence). V lost 3 bases and J lost 6; bases outside the gene matches: 5. The CDR3 is 16 amino acids. In DNA, the CDR3 is TGTGCCAGCAGCCATATCCTAGCGGGGGGGCCCGGGGAGCTGTTTTTT. Amino acids: CASSHILAGGPGELFF.

The V call is TRBV2, the J call TRBJ1-1, with TRBD1 as a possible D gene (6 bases). This CDR3 spans 15 amino acids. Germline V gene data show CDR1 as SNHLY and CDR2 as FYNNEI. V lost 2 bases and J 2 bases, leaving 12 bases between the germline ends. The CDR3 reads CASSEQGRINTEAFF. CDR3 DNA sequence: TGTGCCAGCAGTGAACAGGGGCGCATAAACACTGAAGCTTTCTTT.

The V and J genes are TRBV7-8 and TRBJ1-1; D might be TRBD1 (5 bases). Trimming took off 2 bases at V and 1 base at J, with 8 bases between the two ends. The CDR3 consists of 14 residues. Germline CDR1 reads SGHVS; CDR2 reads FQNEAQ. The CDR3 protein is CASSLMGQNTEAFF. CDR3 in DNA: TGTGCCAGCAGCTTAATGGGGCAGAACACTGAAGCTTTCTTT.

The chain couples TRBV4-1 to TRBJ1-5, with a possible D match to TRBD1 (5 bases). The V end lost 1 base, the J end lost 4 bases, and 17 bases lay between the germline ends. CDR3 length: 17 residues. Germline-derived CDR1 and CDR2 are MGHRA and YSYEKL. For the CDR3, the DNA is TGCGCCAGCAGCCAAGTTGTAGCGGGGGTTAATAATCAGCCCCAGCATTTT. Translated, it gives CASSQVVAGVNNQPQHF.

The chain is built from TRBV19 and TRBJ1-3; TRBD1 might be the D (6 bases). The CDR3 consists of 14 residues. Trimming stripped 6 bases from V and 0 bases from J, with 9 bases between. Germline values: CDR1 LNHDA, CDR2 SQIVND (reference sequence). The CDR3 loop is CASRTGSSGNTIYF. The CDR3 DNA is TGTGCCAGTAGGACAGGCAGCTCTGGAAACACCATATATTTT.

The V call is TRBV5-6, the J call TRBJ2-2, with a tentative D call TRBD1 (6 bases). This CDR3 region has 16 residues. Trimming stripped 3 bases from V and 3 bases from J, with 15 bases between. Germline CDR1 SGHDT, CDR2 YYEEEE. In DNA form, the CDR3 reads TGTGCCAGCAGCTCCGGGACAAGGGTTGACACCGGGGAGCTGTTTTTT. Its translation: CASSSGTRVDTGELFF.

The rearrangement uses TRBV2 and TRBJ1-4; D ambiguous. V lost 4 bases, J lost 7 bases, and 13 bases lay in between. Germline V CDR1 and CDR2: SNHLY, FYNNEI. The CDR3 is made up of 14 amino acids. CDR3 sequence: CASSAGLEGEKLFF. For the CDR3, the DNA is TGTGCCAGCAGTGCTGGGCTGGAGGGTGAAAAACTGTTTTTT.